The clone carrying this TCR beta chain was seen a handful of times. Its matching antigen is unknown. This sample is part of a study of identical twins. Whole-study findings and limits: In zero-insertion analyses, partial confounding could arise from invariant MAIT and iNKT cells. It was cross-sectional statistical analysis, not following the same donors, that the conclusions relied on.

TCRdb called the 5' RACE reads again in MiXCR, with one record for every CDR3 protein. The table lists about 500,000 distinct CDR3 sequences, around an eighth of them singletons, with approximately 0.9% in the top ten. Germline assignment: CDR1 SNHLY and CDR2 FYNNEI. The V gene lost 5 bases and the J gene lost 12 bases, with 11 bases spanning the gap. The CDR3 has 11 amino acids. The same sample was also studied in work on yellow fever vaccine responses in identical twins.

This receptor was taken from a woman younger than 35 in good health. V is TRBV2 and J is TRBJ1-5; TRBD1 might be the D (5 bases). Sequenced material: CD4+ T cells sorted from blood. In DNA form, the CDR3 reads TGTGCCAGCAGTAAAAGTCAGGGCCAGCATTTT. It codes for CASSKSQGQHF.